What follows are 21 T cell receptor beta chains derived from one specimen sequenced in a study of T cell changes during pregnancy in multiple sclerosis. The repertoire was sequenced with immunoSEQ multiplex PCR; TCRdb's copy has only in-frame clones and lacks some. In the table there are 40,000 to 55,000 clones, around 90% of which are singletons. This material consisted of peripheral blood, taken in the first trimester of pregnancy. All receptors derive from a female donor in good health, enrolled as a control in a pregnancy study.

The genes are TRBV27 and TRBJ1-2, with a weak D call TRBD1 (5 bases). Per germline, CDR1 MNHEY and CDR2 SMNVEV (reference sequence). V was shortened by 7 bases and J by 8 bases, with 17 bases between the two germline ends. This CDR3 region has 13 residues. The CDR3 spells CASTSLGGGGYTF. The CDR3 DNA reads as TGTGCCAGCACCTCCCTCGGGGGAGGCGGCTACACCTTC.

This chain joins TRBV14 and TRBJ2-7; a possible D gene is TRBD2 (5 bases). The CDR3 sequence is 14 residues long. Trimming took 4 bases from V and 4 from J, leaving 14 bases between them. The V gene's germline CDR1 is SGHDN and CDR2 FVKESK. The CDR3 sequence: CASSPRRSGYEQYF. The DNA for the CDR3 is TGTGCCAGCAGCCCTCGTCGGTCGGGGTACGAGCAGTACTTC.

The rearrangement uses TRBV27 and TRBJ2-3, with TRBD2 identical over 8 bases. This CDR3 comprises 16 residues. Germline CDR1 and CDR2: MNHEY and SMNVEV (reference sequence). V lost 5 bases to trimming and J lost 2 bases; unmatched junction nucleotides: 9. The CDR3, as DNA: TGTGCCAGCAGTACCCTAGAGCGGGAGAACACAGATACGCAGTATTTT. This gives the protein CASSTLERENTDTQYF.

The chain couples TRBV6-5 to TRBJ2-3, with 10 positions matching TRBD1. CDR1 MNHEY and CDR2 SVGAGI come from the germline V gene. There are 15 residues in the CDR3. V lost 7 bases, J lost 4 bases, and 8 bases stayed unmatched. CDR3 loop: CASTHAGQGSDTQYF. In nucleotides, the CDR3 is TGTGCCAGCACCCACGCGGGACAGGGGTCAGATACGCAGTATTTT.

This sequence joins TRBV2 and TRBJ1-3, with D perhaps TRBD1 (6 bases). Germline-derived CDR1 and CDR2 are SNHLY and FYNNEI. The CDR3 spans 15 residues. The ends were cut back, 7 bases at V and 0 bases at J, with 13 bases in the middle. The DNA for the CDR3 is TGTGCCAGCACTACGGACAGTTACTCTGGAAACACCATATATTTT. Protein sequence: CASTTDSYSGNTIYF.

This clone has a single count. The chain combines TRBV5-6 with TRBJ2-1; TRBD2 agrees at 16 bases. J lost 8 bases, V lost 0 bases, and 8 bases had no gene match. Germline V gene lookup returns CDR1 SGHDT and CDR2 YYEEEE. This CDR3 is 18 amino acids long. CDR3 nucleotide sequence: TGTGCCAGCAGCTTGGCAATGGGACTAGCGGGAGGGCCCGATGAGCAGTTCTTC. Protein product: CASSLAMGLAGGPDEQFF.

The V gene is TRBV7-9, the J gene TRBJ2-5; 9 bases map to TRBD2. Per germline, CDR1 SEHNR and CDR2 FQNEAQ (reference sequence). The CDR3 covers 15 residues. J lost 5 bases, V lost 4 bases, and 8 bases had no gene match. CDR3 amino acids: CASSSGSGRGETQYF. DNA of the CDR3: TGTGCCAGCAGCTCTGGTAGCGGGAGAGGTGAGACCCAGTACTTC.

The chain joins TRBV7-9 to TRBJ1-1, with D perhaps matching TRBD1 (6 bases). Trimming shortened V by 7 bases and J by 1 base, and 16 bases separated the two germline ends. This CDR3 comprises 15 residues. Germline CDR1 and CDR2: SEHNR and FQNEAQ (reference sequence). This CDR3 is CASTWGGQGNTEAFF. The CDR3 coding sequence is TGTGCCAGCACCTGGGGGGGGCAGGGGAACACTGAAGCTTTCTTT. Variable domain in full (rest from reference TRBV7-9 and TRBJ1-1): DTGVSQNPRHKITKRGQNVTFRCDPISEHNRLYWYRQTLGQGPEFLTYFQNEAQLEKSRLLSDRFSAERPKGSFSTLEIQRTEQGDSAMYLCASTWGGQGNTEAFFGQGTRLTVV.

V usage is TRBV7-3 and J usage is TRBJ2-3; 9 bases are a match to TRBD2. This CDR3 region has 15 residues. Germline values: CDR1 SGHTA, CDR2 FQGTGA. V gave up 4 bases and J gave up 4 bases; unmatched junction bases: 6. CDR3 sequence (DNA): TGTGCCAGCAGCTCCGGGACTAGCTGGCCAGATACGCAGTATTTT. This gives the protein CASSSGTSWPDTQYF.

The chain recombines TRBV30 with TRBJ2-1; D unclear. The CDR3 covers 12 residues. The V end was cut by 3 bases, the J end by 4 bases, with 7 bases between. Germline lookup yields CDR1 GTSNPN and CDR2 SVGIG (reference sequence). CDR3 residues: CAWRGYYNEQFF. The CDR3 nucleotides read TGTGCCTGGAGGGGCTATTACAATGAGCAGTTCTTC.

The chain employs TRBV28 and TRBJ2-4; D is possibly TRBD1 (7 bases). There are 15 residues in the CDR3. Trimming pared 5 bases from V and 1 base from J, leaving 12 bases between. Germline V lookup: CDR1 MDHEN, CDR2 SYDVKM. CDR3: CASSPSGGAKNIQYF. For the CDR3, the DNA is TGTGCCAGCAGTCCCTCAGGGGGGGCCAAAAACATTCAGTACTTC.

The chain has TRBV27 and TRBJ2-7; a possible D gene is TRBD1 (5 bases). There are 14 residues in the CDR3. The V gene lost 3 bases and the J gene lost 1 base, with 10 bases spanning the gap. Germline V gene sequence: CDR1 MNHEY, CDR2 SMNVEV (reference sequence). CDR3 in DNA: TGTGCCAGCAGTTTCTCACGACAGTCCTACGAGCAGTACTTC. The encoded protein is CASSFSRQSYEQYF.

This clone is medium-sized (0.01 to 0.1%). DNA for the CDR3: TGTGCCAGCAGCTTAGGTTGGGGGGGCACAGATACGCAGTATTTT. Encoded protein: CASSLGWGGTDTQYF. The J gene is TRBJ2-3, the V gene TRBV7-2, with D possibly being TRBD2 (6 bases). Trimming left V 1 base short and J 1 base short, with 9 bases between. The CDR3 is made up of 15 amino acids. Germline CDR1 is SGHTA and CDR2 is FQGNSA.

This chain joins TRBV7-9 and TRBJ2-7; TRBD2 might be the D (5 bases). Germline V gene sequence: CDR1 SEHNR, CDR2 FQNEAQ (reference sequence). The CDR3 consists of 18 residues. V lost 6 bases and J 4 bases, leaving 28 bases between the germline ends. The CDR3 sequence: CASSETTRGQSYTYEQYF. The CDR3, as DNA: TGTGCCAGCAGTGAGACTACCAGAGGCCAGTCCTACACGTACGAGCAGTACTTC.

Written as DNA, the CDR3 is TGTGCCTGGGCGATTCTGGGGGGGATAGCTTTCTTT. It yields the protein CAWAILGGIAFF. The V and J genes are TRBV30 and TRBJ1-1; possibly TRBD1 for D (5 bases). There are 12 residues in the CDR3. The V end lost 5 bases, the J end lost 10 bases, and 17 bases lay between the germline ends. Germline-derived CDR1 and CDR2 are GTSNPN and SVGIG (reference sequence).

The chain couples TRBV2 to TRBJ2-7; 8 bases are a match to TRBD1. The CDR3 loop spans 15 amino acids. Per the germline V gene, CDR1 is SNHLY and CDR2 is FYNNEI. The J segment lost 0 bases and the V segment lost 4 bases, leaving 5 bases of the junction unmatched. This CDR3 is CASSVFRGPSYEQYF. In nucleotides, the CDR3 is TGTGCCAGCAGTGTTTTCAGGGGGCCCTCCTACGAGCAGTACTTC.

This clone was counted a single time. The chain has TRBV5-6 and TRBJ2-6; D gene uncertain. Trimming shortened V by 2 bases and J by 0 bases, and 9 bases separated the two germline ends. In germline, CDR1 is SGHDT, CDR2 YYEEEE. The CDR3 extends over 16 amino acids. The DNA of the CDR3 is TGTGCCAGCAGCTTAGCTTTCGTCTCTGGGGCCAACGTCCTGACTTTC. Its translation: CASSLAFVSGANVLTF.

The table lists this clone with a count of one. The chain carries TRBV5-6 and TRBJ1-1; no reliable D call. Trimming cost V 4 bases and J 6 bases, with 13 bases left between them. Per the germline V gene, CDR1 is SGHDT and CDR2 is YYEEEE. The CDR3 loop spans 13 amino acids. CDR3 DNA sequence: TGTGCCAGCAGCGAAACCGGGTGGGCTGAAGCTTTCTTT. Amino acids: CASSETGWAEAFF. Using reference TRBV5-6 and TRBJ1-1 for the parts outside the CDR3, the full variable domain is DAGVTQSPTHLIKTRGQQVTLRCSPKSGHDTVSWYQQALGQGPQFIFQYYEEEERQRGNFPDRFSGHQFPNYSSELNVNALLLGDSALYLCASSETGWAEAFFGQGTRLTVV.

The chain joins TRBV7-9 to TRBJ2-7, with 13 positions matching TRBD2. The CDR3 runs 17 residues. CDR1 SEHNR and CDR2 FQNEAQ come from the germline V gene (reference sequence). V gave up 4 bases and J gave up 2 bases; unmatched junction bases: 8. The CDR3 region has the DNA TGTGCCAGCAGCTCTGGACTAGCGGGGGACCCGACCTACGAGCAGTACTTC. Residues: CASSSGLAGDPTYEQYF.

The V and J genes are TRBV2 and TRBJ2-3; no clear D gene. This CDR3 has 13 amino acids. Germline V gives CDR1 SNHLY, CDR2 FYNNEI. With 4 bases removed from V and 4 bases from J, the gap between germline ends came to 9 bases. The DNA of the CDR3 is TGTGCCAGCAGTGGGCAGGTAGCAGATACGCAGTATTTT. This codes for CASSGQVADTQYF.

The chain uses TRBV7-9 and TRBJ1-1, with TRBD1 matching 11 bases. The CDR3 runs 15 residues. CDR1 SEHNR and CDR2 FQNEAQ come from the germline V gene (reference sequence). V was pared by 1 base and J by 4 bases, with 2 bases of the junction left unmatched. CDR3 sequence: CASSLGGTGGTEAFF. The CDR3 coding sequence is TGTGCCAGCAGCTTAGGAGGGACAGGGGGCACTGAAGCTTTCTTT.